A selection of T cell receptor beta chains follows, all from one sample in a study of blood T cell repertoires in COVID-19. The protocol was immunoSEQ multiplex PCR, while the TCRdb copy is restricted to in-frame clones and leaves out a portion. The repertoire consists of about 98,000 clones, with around 84% occurring once and the leading ten covering less than 3.5%. Sequenced material: peripheral blood. The receptors were sampled from a man in his forties or fifties with active or convalescent COVID-19. Each CDR3 is given with its conserved first and last residue. The order of the fields is D gene, J gene, V gene, clone size, CDR3 protein, CDR3 DNA. A D gene is named only where the DNA matches it firmly. Some rows have no size entry. The others give once, few or many, or a class for an expanded clone.

D: .; J: TRBJ2-3; V: TRBV5-6; size: .; CDR3: CASGKRGSTDTQYF; DNA: TGTGCCAGCGGGAAAAGGGGAAGCACAGATACGCAGTATTTT
D: TRBD2; J: TRBJ2-7; V: TRBV19; size: .; CDR3: CASSTSRAGDSYEQYF; DNA: TGTGCCAGTAGTACCTCTCGAGCGGGGGACTCCTACGAGCAGTACTTC
D: .; J: TRBJ1-2; V: TRBV10-3; size: .; CDR3: CAISERGGNGYTF; DNA: TGTGCCATCAGTGAGAGAGGGGGTAATGGCTACACCTTC
D: TRBD1; J: TRBJ1-3; V: TRBV11-2; size: .; CDR3: CASSPPGQGMTGNTIYF; DNA: TGTGCCAGCAGCCCTCCGGGACAGGGAATGACTGGAAACACCATATATTTT
D: TRBD1; J: TRBJ1-1; V: TRBV12-3/TRBV12-4; size: .; CDR3: CASSGDRAAFF; DNA: TGTGCCAGCAGTGGGGACAGGGCAGCTTTCTTT
D: .; J: TRBJ1-2; V: TRBV28; size: .; CDR3: CASSEGRTVYGYTF; DNA: TGTGCCAGCAGTGAGGGACGGACAGTCTATGGCTACACCTTC
D: .; J: TRBJ2-6; V: TRBV5-1; size: .; CDR3: CASSLAVRGANVLTF; DNA: TGCGCCAGCAGCTTGGCCGTGAGGGGGGCCAACGTCCTGACTTTC
D: .; J: TRBJ2-5; V: TRBV27; size: once; CDR3: CASRSAGGIGTQYF; DNA: TGTGCCAGCAGATCGGCAGGGGGGATTGGGACCCAGTACTTC
D: .; J: TRBJ2-5; V: TRBV5-1; size: once; CDR3: CASSLLPGATETQYF; DNA: TGCGCCAGCAGCTTGCTCCCGGGAGCGACGGAGACCCAGTACTTC
D: .; J: TRBJ2-3; V: TRBV18; size: .; CDR3: CASSPGAEDTQYF; DNA: TGTGCCAGCTCACCGGGGGCGGAAGATACGCAGTATTTT
D: TRBD1; J: TRBJ2-2; V: TRBV5-1; size: few; CDR3: CASSVVGLQGAGELFF; DNA: TGCGCCAGCAGCGTGGTGGGGCTCCAGGGGGCCGGGGAGCTGTTTTTT
D: .; J: TRBJ2-6; V: TRBV11-2; size: .; CDR3: CASSLRVSGANVLTF; DNA: TGTGCCAGCAGCTTACGGGTTTCTGGGGCCAACGTCCTGACTTTC
D: TRBD2; J: TRBJ2-3; V: TRBV10-3; size: once; CDR3: CAISGGRGNTDTQYF; DNA: TGTGCCATCAGTGGCGGGCGGGGGAACACAGATACGCAGTATTTT
D: .; J: TRBJ2-1; V: TRBV9; size: .; CDR3: CASSLVGGSSYNEQFF; DNA: TGTGCCAGCAGCCTCGTGGGGGGTAGCTCCTACAATGAGCAGTTCTTC
D: TRBD1; J: TRBJ2-2; V: TRBV10-3; size: few; CDR3: CAIRSGQQPDRELFF; DNA: TGTGCCATCAGGTCGGGACAGCAACCCGACCGGGAGCTGTTTTTT
D: .; J: TRBJ2-1; V: TRBV20-1; size: .; CDR3: CSASGSGGPYNEQFF; DNA: TGCAGTGCTAGTGGGTCCGGGGGGCCCTACAATGAGCAGTTCTTC
D: .; J: TRBJ1-5; V: TRBV7-2; size: .; CDR3: CASSLGSWPQHF; DNA: TGTGCCAGCAGCTTAGGTTCGTGGCCCCAGCATTTT
D: TRBD1; J: TRBJ1-5; V: TRBV4-2; size: .; CDR3: CASSPPPGQTFRGSSNQPQHF; DNA: TGTGCCAGCAGCCCTCCTCCGGGACAGACTTTTCGTGGTTCTAGCAATCAGCCCCAGCATTTT
D: TRBD2; J: TRBJ2-7; V: TRBV9; size: .; CDR3: CASSPRGSGAFSYEQYF; DNA: TGTGCCAGCAGCCCCCGGGGTAGCGGGGCCTTCTCCTACGAGCAGTACTTC
D: TRBD1; J: TRBJ2-1; V: TRBV28; size: .; CDR3: CASSLGQGANNEQFF; DNA: TGTGCCAGCAGTTTGGGGCAGGGGGCGAACAATGAGCAGTTCTTC
D: TRBD1; J: TRBJ1-2; V: TRBV25-1; size: .; CDR3: CASSEEWTGLGYTF; DNA: TGTGCCAGCAGTGAGGAGTGGACAGGGCTTGGCTACACCTTC
D: TRBD2; J: TRBJ2-5; V: TRBV5-5; size: .; CDR3: CASSFGAGETQYF; DNA: TGTGCCAGCAGCTTCGGAGCGGGGGAGACCCAGTACTTC
D: .; J: TRBJ2-1; V: TRBV6-6; size: once; CDR3: CASSREVLWNEQFF; DNA: TGTGCCAGCAGTCGCGAGGTTCTCTGGAATGAGCAGTTCTTC
D: .; J: TRBJ1-1; V: TRBV20-1; size: .; CDR3: CRAGAEAFF; DNA: TGCAGGGCGGGTGCTGAAGCTTTCTTT
D: .; J: TRBJ2-3; V: TRBV11-2; size: .; CDR3: CASSPDSSTDTQYF; DNA: TGTGCCAGCAGCCCGGACAGCAGCACAGATACGCAGTATTTT
D: .; J: TRBJ1-1; V: TRBV5-4; size: .; CDR3: CASSQTAHGTEAFF; DNA: TGTGCCAGCAGTCAGACTGCCCATGGAACTGAAGCTTTCTTT
D: .; J: TRBJ1-4; V: TRBV6-6; size: .; CDR3: CASSYRGTRDNEKLFF; DNA: TGTGCCAGCAGTTACAGGGGGACACGGGATAATGAAAAACTGTTTTTT
D: .; J: TRBJ2-3; V: TRBV19; size: .; CDR3: CASSKGQSTDTQYF; DNA: TGTGCCAGTAGTAAAGGACAGAGCACAGATACGCAGTATTTT
D: .; J: TRBJ2-5; V: TRBV6-5; size: .; CDR3: CASSPGGLQETQYF; DNA: TGTGCCAGCAGCCCGGGGGGCCTCCAAGAGACCCAGTACTTC
D: .; J: TRBJ1-1; V: TRBV11-2; size: once; CDR3: CASRTGLPNTEAFF; DNA: TGTGCCAGCAGAACGGGACTGCCGAACACTGAAGCTTTCTTT
D: TRBD1; J: TRBJ1-1; V: TRBV11-3; size: .; CDR3: CASSPGQGTDTEAFF; DNA: TGTGCCAGCAGCCCGGGACAGGGGACAGACACTGAAGCTTTCTTT
D: TRBD2; J: TRBJ2-3; V: TRBV7-2; size: once; CDR3: CASSPFGAGGVADTQYF; DNA: TGTGCCAGCAGCCCCTTCGGGGCGGGGGGGGTCGCAGATACGCAGTATTTT